A selection of T cell receptor beta chains follows, all from one sample in a study of lymphopenia after photon versus proton radiotherapy. TCRdb's copy holds only in-frame clones and misses some; the assay was immunoSEQ multiplex PCR. The sample contains 25,000 to 35,000 clones, 85% to 95% of which appear only once. The material was peripheral blood, obtained from a patient treated with photon-based radiotherapy. These receptors all stem from a woman between 50 and 59 years old with cholangiocarcinoma. CDR3s include the opening cysteine and the closing phenylalanine or tryptophan. Each record gives: CDR3 protein, CDR3 length, J gene, V gene, D gene, clone size. A D gene is named only where the DNA matches it firmly. Clone size is not always given. Where it is, it says once, few, many or a class for expanded clones.

CDR3aa: CASSITDTQYF
len: 11
j_gene: TRBJ2-3
v_gene: TRBV19
d_gene: -
abundance: -

CDR3aa: CASSPGGQGGGYTF
len: 14
j_gene: TRBJ1-2
v_gene: TRBV27
d_gene: TRBD1
abundance: -

CDR3aa: CASSVQGDYGYTF
len: 13
j_gene: TRBJ1-2
v_gene: TRBV5-5
d_gene: TRBD1
abundance: -

CDR3aa: CASSLAGGGPGQQYF
len: 15
j_gene: TRBJ2-7
v_gene: TRBV4-3
d_gene: TRBD2
abundance: -

CDR3aa: CAISGGGKKGTDTQYF
len: 16
j_gene: TRBJ2-3
v_gene: TRBV10-3
d_gene: TRBD2
abundance: -

CDR3aa: CASSLGGTHTEAFF
len: 14
j_gene: TRBJ1-1
v_gene: TRBV5-1
d_gene: -
abundance: -

CDR3aa: CASSVLGSPEAFF
len: 13
j_gene: TRBJ1-1
v_gene: TRBV5-1
d_gene: -
abundance: -

CDR3aa: CASSSVRQQYF
len: 11
j_gene: TRBJ2-5
v_gene: TRBV28
d_gene: -
abundance: -

CDR3aa: CASSIGAGGFGYTF
len: 14
j_gene: TRBJ1-2
v_gene: TRBV19
d_gene: TRBD1
abundance: -

CDR3aa: CASSIRGASTGELFF
len: 15
j_gene: TRBJ2-2
v_gene: TRBV19
d_gene: -
abundance: -

CDR3aa: CASSPTPRQGRHEQYF
len: 16
j_gene: TRBJ2-7
v_gene: TRBV27
d_gene: TRBD1
abundance: -

CDR3aa: CASSPITGIQPQHF
len: 14
j_gene: TRBJ1-5
v_gene: TRBV4-1
d_gene: -
abundance: -

CDR3aa: CASSLAAGWADTQYF
len: 15
j_gene: TRBJ2-3
v_gene: TRBV7-7
d_gene: -
abundance: -

CDR3aa: CASSIPYSGNTIYF
len: 14
j_gene: TRBJ1-3
v_gene: TRBV19
d_gene: -
abundance: -

CDR3aa: CASTSPIGGGRYF
len: 13
j_gene: TRBJ2-7
v_gene: TRBV28
d_gene: -
abundance: -

CDR3aa: CASSLPNPNSPLHF
len: 14
j_gene: TRBJ1-6
v_gene: TRBV11-2
d_gene: -
abundance: -

CDR3aa: CASSVDGVYEAFF
len: 13
j_gene: TRBJ1-1
v_gene: TRBV9
d_gene: -
abundance: -

CDR3aa: CASSPGIDRYEQYF
len: 14
j_gene: TRBJ2-7
v_gene: TRBV19
d_gene: -
abundance: -

CDR3aa: CASSRRQGEDGYTF
len: 14
j_gene: TRBJ1-2
v_gene: TRBV4-1
d_gene: TRBD1
abundance: few

CDR3aa: CASSSMTSGGSGANVLTF
len: 18
j_gene: TRBJ2-6
v_gene: TRBV4-3
d_gene: TRBD2
abundance: -

CDR3aa: CASSLTYTANTGELFF
len: 16
j_gene: TRBJ2-2
v_gene: TRBV7-2
d_gene: -
abundance: -

CDR3aa: CASSLVGDTEAFF
len: 13
j_gene: TRBJ1-1
v_gene: TRBV7-9
d_gene: -
abundance: -

CDR3aa: CASRGVNTEAFF
len: 12
j_gene: TRBJ1-1
v_gene: TRBV6-5
d_gene: -
abundance: -

CDR3aa: CASSKEGSREKLFF
len: 14
j_gene: TRBJ1-4
v_gene: TRBV21-1
d_gene: -
abundance: -

CDR3aa: CAWSVQGNTEAFF
len: 13
j_gene: TRBJ1-1
v_gene: TRBV30
d_gene: -
abundance: -

CDR3aa: CASSLDGSSYGYTF
len: 14
j_gene: TRBJ1-2
v_gene: TRBV7-2
d_gene: -
abundance: -

CDR3aa: CAIARVGTSTDTQYF
len: 15
j_gene: TRBJ2-3
v_gene: TRBV19
d_gene: -
abundance: -

CDR3aa: CASSPEAGVYEQYF
len: 14
j_gene: TRBJ2-7
v_gene: TRBV5-4
d_gene: TRBD2
abundance: -

CDR3aa: CASSLYGVSNTEAFF
len: 15
j_gene: TRBJ1-1
v_gene: TRBV6-5
d_gene: -
abundance: -

CDR3aa: CASSESGDPYNEQFF
len: 15
j_gene: TRBJ2-1
v_gene: TRBV10-1
d_gene: -
abundance: -

CDR3aa: CATSRGLVKNIQYF
len: 14
j_gene: TRBJ2-4
v_gene: TRBV15
d_gene: -
abundance: -

CDR3aa: CASSAEQGPNYGYTF
len: 15
j_gene: TRBJ1-2
v_gene: TRBV2
d_gene: -
abundance: -

CDR3aa: CASSVEGSVDTQYF
len: 14
j_gene: TRBJ2-3
v_gene: TRBV9
d_gene: -
abundance: -

CDR3aa: CASSLFRSVGGTTDTQYF
len: 18
j_gene: TRBJ2-3
v_gene: TRBV7-2
d_gene: TRBD2
abundance: -

CDR3aa: CASSLGPGPYNEQFF
len: 15
j_gene: TRBJ2-1
v_gene: TRBV6-1
d_gene: -
abundance: -

CDR3aa: CASSPGTTNEKLFF
len: 14
j_gene: TRBJ1-4
v_gene: TRBV14
d_gene: -
abundance: -

CDR3aa: CASSPSGPALQFF
len: 13
j_gene: TRBJ2-1
v_gene: TRBV11-2
d_gene: -
abundance: -

CDR3aa: CAISESGRTYEQYF
len: 14
j_gene: TRBJ2-7
v_gene: TRBV10-3
d_gene: -
abundance: -

CDR3aa: CASSLTSGAYNEQFF
len: 15
j_gene: TRBJ2-1
v_gene: TRBV5-1
d_gene: TRBD2
abundance: -

CDR3aa: CAAGGRGYTF
len: 10
j_gene: TRBJ1-2
v_gene: TRBV19
d_gene: -
abundance: -

CDR3aa: CASSPPGLEGQETQYF
len: 16
j_gene: TRBJ2-5
v_gene: TRBV5-1
d_gene: -
abundance: -

CDR3aa: CASSLARTGGRYTEAFF
len: 17
j_gene: TRBJ1-1
v_gene: TRBV5-1
d_gene: TRBD1
abundance: -

CDR3aa: CASSRGAGEQYF
len: 12
j_gene: TRBJ2-7
v_gene: TRBV6-6
d_gene: -
abundance: -

CDR3aa: CASSLVIAQTVSYNSPLHF
len: 19
j_gene: TRBJ1-6
v_gene: TRBV7-2
d_gene: -
abundance: -